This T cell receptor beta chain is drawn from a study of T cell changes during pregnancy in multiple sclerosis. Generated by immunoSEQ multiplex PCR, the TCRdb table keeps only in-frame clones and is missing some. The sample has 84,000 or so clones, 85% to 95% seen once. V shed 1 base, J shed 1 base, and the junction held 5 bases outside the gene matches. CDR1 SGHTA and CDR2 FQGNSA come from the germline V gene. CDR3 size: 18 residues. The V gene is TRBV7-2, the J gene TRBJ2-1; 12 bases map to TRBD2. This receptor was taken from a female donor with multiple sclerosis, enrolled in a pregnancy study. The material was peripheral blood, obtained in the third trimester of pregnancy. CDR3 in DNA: TGTGCCAGCAGCTTAGGACTAGCGGGAGTAGGGTCCTACAATGAGCAGTTCTTC. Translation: CASSLGLAGVGSYNEQFF.